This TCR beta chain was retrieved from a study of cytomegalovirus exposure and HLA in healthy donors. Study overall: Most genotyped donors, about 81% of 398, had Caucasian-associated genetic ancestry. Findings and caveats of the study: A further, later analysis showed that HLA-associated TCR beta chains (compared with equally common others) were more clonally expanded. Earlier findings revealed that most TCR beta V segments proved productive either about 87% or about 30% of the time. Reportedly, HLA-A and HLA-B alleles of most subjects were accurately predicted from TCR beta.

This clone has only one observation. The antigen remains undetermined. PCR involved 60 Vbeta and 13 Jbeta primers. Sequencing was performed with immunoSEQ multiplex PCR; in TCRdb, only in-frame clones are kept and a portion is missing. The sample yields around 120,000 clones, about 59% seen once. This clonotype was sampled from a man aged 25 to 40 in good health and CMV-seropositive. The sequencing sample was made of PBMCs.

The CDR3 loop reads CASSVSEAVNYGYTF. The CDR3 DNA sequence: TGTGCCAGCAGTGTTTCAGAGGCCGTTAACTATGGCTACACCTTC. The rearrangement uses TRBV6-1 and TRBJ1-2; D gene ambiguous. The CDR3 loop spans 15 amino acids. Germline-derived CDR1 and CDR2 are MNHNS and SASEGT. The ends were cut back, 4 bases at V and 1 base at J, with 13 bases in the middle.